The sequence of this T cell receptor (beta chain) was determined in a study of blood T cell repertoires in COVID-19. Trimming cost V 4 bases and J 5 bases, with 12 bases left between them. The CDR3 totals 14 residues. Per germline, CDR1 SGDLS and CDR2 YYNGEE. This clone was counted a single time. Other nucleotide sequences in the sample specify the same CDR3. Libraries were prepared by immunoSEQ multiplex PCR; TCRdb keeps only in-frame clonotypes and omits some of them. The sample lists some 120,000 clones, about 80% seen once, with roughly 7% in the top ten. Sequenced: peripheral blood. The sequence derives from a man in his sixties or seventies with active or convalescent COVID-19. This chain joins TRBV9 and TRBJ1-4, with D unclear. In DNA form, the CDR3 reads TGTGCCAGCAGCAGAGGAAGCAGCAATGAAAAACTGTTTTTT. This gives the protein CASSRGSSNEKLFF.